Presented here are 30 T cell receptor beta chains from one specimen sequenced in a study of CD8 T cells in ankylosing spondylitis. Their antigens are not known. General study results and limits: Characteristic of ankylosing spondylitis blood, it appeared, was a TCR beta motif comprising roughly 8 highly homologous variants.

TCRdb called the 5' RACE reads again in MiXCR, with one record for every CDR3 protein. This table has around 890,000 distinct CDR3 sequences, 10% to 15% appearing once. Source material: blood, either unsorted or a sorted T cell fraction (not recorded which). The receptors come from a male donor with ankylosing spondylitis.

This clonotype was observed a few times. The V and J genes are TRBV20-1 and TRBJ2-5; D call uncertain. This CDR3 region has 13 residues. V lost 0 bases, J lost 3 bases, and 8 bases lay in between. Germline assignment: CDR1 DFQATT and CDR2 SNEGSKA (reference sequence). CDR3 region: CSARDVTEETQYF. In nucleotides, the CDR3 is TGCAGTGCTAGAGATGTGACCGAAGAGACCCAGTACTTC.

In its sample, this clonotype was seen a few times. The CDR3 region has the DNA TGCGCCAGCAGCGCGACTCAAAGTGAGCAGTTCTTC. This translates into CASSATQSEQFF. V usage is TRBV5-1 and J usage is TRBJ2-1; no firm D call. This CDR3 is built from 12 residues. V dropped 4 bases and J dropped 9 bases, with 11 bases sitting between them. CDR1 is SGHRS, CDR2 YFSETQ, per germline.

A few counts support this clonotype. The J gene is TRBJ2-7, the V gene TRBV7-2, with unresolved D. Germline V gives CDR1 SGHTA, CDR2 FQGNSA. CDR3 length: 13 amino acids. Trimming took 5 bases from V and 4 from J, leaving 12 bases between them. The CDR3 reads CASSLIVGYEQYF. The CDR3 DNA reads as TGTGCCAGCAGCCTGATCGTTGGGTACGAGCAGTACTTC.

CDR3 loop: CASSQTSGRLNEQFF. The CDR3 coding sequence is TGTGCCAGCAGCCAGACTAGCGGGAGGTTAAATGAGCAGTTCTTC. The chain recombines TRBV5-6 with TRBJ2-1, with 13 bases that match TRBD2. The V and J ends lost 4 bases and 7 bases, in that order; junction bases with no gene match: 5. The CDR3 runs 15 residues. CDR1 SGHDT and CDR2 YYEEEE come from the germline V gene.

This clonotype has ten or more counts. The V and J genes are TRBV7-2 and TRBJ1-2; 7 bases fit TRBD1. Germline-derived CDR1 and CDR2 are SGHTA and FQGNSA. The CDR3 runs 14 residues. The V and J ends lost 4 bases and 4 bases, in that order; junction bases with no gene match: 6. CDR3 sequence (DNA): TGTGCCAGCAGCTCGACAGGGCAAGGCTATGGCTACACCTTC. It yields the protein CASSSTGQGYGYTF.

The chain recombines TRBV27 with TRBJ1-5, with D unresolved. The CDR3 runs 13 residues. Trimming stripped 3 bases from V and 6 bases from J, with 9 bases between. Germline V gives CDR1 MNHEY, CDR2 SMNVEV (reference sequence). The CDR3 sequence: CASSFDLFQPQHF. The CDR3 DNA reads TGTGCCAGCAGTTTCGACCTCTTTCAGCCCCAGCATTTT.

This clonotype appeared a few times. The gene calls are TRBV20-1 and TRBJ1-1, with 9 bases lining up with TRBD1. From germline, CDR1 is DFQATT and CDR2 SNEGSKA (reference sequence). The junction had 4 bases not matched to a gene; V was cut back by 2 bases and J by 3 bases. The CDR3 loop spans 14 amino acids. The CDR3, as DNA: TGCAGTGCTAGACTACAGGGGGCCGACACTGAAGCTTTCTTT. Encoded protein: CSARLQGADTEAFF.

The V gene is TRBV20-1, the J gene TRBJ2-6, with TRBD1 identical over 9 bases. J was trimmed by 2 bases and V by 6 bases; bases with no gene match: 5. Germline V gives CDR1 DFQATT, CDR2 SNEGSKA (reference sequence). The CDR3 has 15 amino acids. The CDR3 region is CSATTGGAGANVLTF. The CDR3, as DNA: TGCAGTGCGACGACAGGGGGAGCTGGGGCCAACGTCCTGACTTTC.

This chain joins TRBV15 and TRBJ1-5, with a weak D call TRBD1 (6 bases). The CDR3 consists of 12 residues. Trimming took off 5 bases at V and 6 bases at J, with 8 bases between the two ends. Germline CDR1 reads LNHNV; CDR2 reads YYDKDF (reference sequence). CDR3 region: CATSSRGQPQHF. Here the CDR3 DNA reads TGTGCCACCAGCTCCAGGGGTCAGCCCCAGCATTTT.

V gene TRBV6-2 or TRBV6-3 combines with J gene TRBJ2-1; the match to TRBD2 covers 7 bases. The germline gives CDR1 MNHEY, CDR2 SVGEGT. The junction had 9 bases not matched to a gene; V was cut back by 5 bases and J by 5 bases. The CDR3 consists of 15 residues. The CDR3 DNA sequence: TGTGCCAGCAGTGCCGCCGGGACTATCCACAATGAGCAGTTCTTC. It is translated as CASSAAGTIHNEQFF.

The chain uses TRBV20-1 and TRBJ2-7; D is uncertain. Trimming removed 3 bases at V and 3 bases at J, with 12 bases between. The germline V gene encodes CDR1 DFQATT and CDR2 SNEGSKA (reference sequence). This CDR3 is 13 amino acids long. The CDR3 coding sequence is TGCAGTGCTAGTCGCCAGGTGAACTACGAGCAGTACTTC. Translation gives CSASRQVNYEQYF.

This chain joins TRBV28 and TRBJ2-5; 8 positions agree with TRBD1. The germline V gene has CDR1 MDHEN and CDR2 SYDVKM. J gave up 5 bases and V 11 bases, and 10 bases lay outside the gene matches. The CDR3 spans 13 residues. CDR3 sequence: CAGQGATWETQYF. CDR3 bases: TGTGCCGGACAGGGTGCCACGTGGGAGACCCAGTACTTC.

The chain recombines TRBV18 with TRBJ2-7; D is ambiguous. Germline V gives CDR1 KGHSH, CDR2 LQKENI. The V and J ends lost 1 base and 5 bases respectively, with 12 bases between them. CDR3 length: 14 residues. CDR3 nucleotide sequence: TGTGCCAGCTCACCACAGGAGTATAGGGACGAGCAGTACTTC. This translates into CASSPQEYRDEQYF. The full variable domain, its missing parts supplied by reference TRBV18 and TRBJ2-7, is NAGVMQNPRHLVRRRGQEARLRCSPMKGHSHVYWYRQLPEEGLKFMVYLQKENIIDESGMPKERFSAEFPKEGPSILRIQQVVRGDSAAYFCASSPQEYRDEQYFGPGTRLTVT.

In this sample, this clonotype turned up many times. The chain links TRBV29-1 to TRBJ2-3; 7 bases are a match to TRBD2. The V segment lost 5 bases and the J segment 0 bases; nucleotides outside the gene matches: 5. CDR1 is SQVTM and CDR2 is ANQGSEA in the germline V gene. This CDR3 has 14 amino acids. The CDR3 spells CSVLSGTSTDTQYF. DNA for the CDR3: TGCAGCGTTCTAAGCGGGACTAGCACAGATACGCAGTATTTT.

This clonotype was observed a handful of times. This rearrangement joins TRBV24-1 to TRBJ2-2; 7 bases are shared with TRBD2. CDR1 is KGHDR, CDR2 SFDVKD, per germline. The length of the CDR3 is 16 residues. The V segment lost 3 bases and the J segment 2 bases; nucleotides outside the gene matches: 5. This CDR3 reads CATSDPGLDNTGELFF. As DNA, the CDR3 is TGTGCCACCAGTGATCCTGGACTAGATAACACCGGGGAGCTGTTTTTT.

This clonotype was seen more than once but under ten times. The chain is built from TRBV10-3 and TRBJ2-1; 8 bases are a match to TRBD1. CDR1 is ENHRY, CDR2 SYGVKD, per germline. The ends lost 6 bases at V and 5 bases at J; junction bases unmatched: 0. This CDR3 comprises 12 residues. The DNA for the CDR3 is TGTGCCATCAGGGACAGGGACAATGAGCAGTTCTTC. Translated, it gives CAIRDRDNEQFF.

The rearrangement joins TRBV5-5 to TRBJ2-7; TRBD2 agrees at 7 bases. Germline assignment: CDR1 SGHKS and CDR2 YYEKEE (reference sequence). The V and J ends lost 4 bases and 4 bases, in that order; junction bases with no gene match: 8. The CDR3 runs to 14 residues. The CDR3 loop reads CASSLGGVRYEQYF. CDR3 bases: TGTGCCAGCAGCCTGGGGGGGGTACGGTACGAGCAGTACTTC.

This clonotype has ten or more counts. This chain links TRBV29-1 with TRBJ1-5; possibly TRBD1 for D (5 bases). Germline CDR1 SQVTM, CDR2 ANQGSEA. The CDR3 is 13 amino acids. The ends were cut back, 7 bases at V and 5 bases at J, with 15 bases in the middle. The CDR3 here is CSAGDGSYQPQHF. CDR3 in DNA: TGCAGCGCCGGGGACGGATCCTATCAGCCCCAGCATTTT.

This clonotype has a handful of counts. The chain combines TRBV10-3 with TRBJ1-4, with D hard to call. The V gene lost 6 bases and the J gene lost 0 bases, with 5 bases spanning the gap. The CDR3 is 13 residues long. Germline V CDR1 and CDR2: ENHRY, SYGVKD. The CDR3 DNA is TGTGCCATCAGCTCCGCAACTAATGAAAAACTGTTTTTT. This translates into CAISSATNEKLFF.

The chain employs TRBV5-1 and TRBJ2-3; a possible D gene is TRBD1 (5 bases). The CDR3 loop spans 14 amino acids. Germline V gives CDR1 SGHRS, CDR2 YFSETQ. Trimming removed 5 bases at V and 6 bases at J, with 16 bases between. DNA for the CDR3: TGCGCCAGCAGTTCCGACAGCCAGCCGGATACGCAGTATTTT. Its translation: CASSSDSQPDTQYF.

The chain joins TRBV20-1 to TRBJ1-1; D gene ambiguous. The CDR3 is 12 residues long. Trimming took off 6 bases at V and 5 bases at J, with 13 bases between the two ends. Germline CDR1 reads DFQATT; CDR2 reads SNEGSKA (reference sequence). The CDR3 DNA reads TGCAGTGCCGGCCGACCCGGGACTGAAGCTTTCTTT. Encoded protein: CSAGRPGTEAFF.

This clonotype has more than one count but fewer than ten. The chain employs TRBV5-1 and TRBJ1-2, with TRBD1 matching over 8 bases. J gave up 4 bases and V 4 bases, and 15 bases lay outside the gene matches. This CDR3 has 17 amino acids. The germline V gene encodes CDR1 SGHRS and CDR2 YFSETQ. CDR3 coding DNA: TGCGCCAGCAGCGCGGGCCAGGGGGCGATTCTGGGCTATGGCTACACCTTC. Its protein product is CASSAGQGAILGYGYTF.

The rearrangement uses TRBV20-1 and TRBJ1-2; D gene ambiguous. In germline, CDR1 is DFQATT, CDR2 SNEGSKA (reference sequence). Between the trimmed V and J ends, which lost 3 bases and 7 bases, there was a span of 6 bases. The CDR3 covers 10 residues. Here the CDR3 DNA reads TGCAGTGCTAGGTCCATTGGCTACACCTTC. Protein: CSARSIGYTF.

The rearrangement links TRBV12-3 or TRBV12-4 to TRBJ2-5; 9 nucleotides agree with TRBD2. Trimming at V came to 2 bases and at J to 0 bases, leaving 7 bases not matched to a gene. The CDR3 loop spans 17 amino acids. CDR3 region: CASSLRRRGRDQETQYF. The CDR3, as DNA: TGTGCCAGCAGTTTAAGGCGTCGCGGGAGGGACCAAGAGACCCAGTACTTC.

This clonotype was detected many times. The CDR3 here is CASSQDPFAGGYGYTF. The CDR3 DNA reads TGCGCCAGCAGCCAGGACCCCTTCGCAGGGGGATATGGCTACACCTTC. The chain links TRBV4-3 to TRBJ1-2; 7 bases are shared with TRBD1. The CDR3 extends over 16 amino acids. The germline V gene has CDR1 LGHNA and CDR2 YSLEER. J lost 5 bases, V lost 3 bases, and 12 bases had no gene match.

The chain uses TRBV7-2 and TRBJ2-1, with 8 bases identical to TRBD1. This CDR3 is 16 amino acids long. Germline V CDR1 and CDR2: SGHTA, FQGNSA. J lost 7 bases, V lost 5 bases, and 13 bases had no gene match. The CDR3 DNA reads TGTGCCAGCAGCCCTTCCTCCGGGACAGGTGTTAATGAGCAGTTCTTC. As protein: CASSPSSGTGVNEQFF. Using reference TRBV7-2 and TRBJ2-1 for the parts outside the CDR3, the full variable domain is GAGVSQSPSNKVTEKGKDVELRCDPISGHTALYWYRQSLGQGLEFLIYFQGNSAPDKSGLPSDRFSAERTGGSVSTLTIQRTQQEDSAVYLCASSPSSGTGVNEQFFGPGTRLTVL.

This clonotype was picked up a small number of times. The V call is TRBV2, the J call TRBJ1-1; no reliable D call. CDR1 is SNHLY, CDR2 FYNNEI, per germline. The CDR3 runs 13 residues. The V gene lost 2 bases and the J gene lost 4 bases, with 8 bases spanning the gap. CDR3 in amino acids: CASSELWGTEAFF. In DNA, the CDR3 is TGTGCCAGCAGTGAACTGTGGGGCACTGAAGCTTTCTTT.

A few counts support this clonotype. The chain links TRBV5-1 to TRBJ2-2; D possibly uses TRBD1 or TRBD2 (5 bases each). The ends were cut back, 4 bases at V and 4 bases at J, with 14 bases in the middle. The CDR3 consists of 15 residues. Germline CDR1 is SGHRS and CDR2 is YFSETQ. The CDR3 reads CASSPGTESTGELFF. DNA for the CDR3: TGCGCCAGCAGCCCAGGGACGGAAAGCACCGGGGAGCTGTTTTTT.

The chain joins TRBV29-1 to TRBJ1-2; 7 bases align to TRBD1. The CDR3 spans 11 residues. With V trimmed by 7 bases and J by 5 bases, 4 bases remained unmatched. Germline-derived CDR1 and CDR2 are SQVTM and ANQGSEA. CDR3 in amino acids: CSAGQEYGYTF. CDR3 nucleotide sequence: TGCAGCGCTGGACAGGAGTATGGCTACACCTTC.

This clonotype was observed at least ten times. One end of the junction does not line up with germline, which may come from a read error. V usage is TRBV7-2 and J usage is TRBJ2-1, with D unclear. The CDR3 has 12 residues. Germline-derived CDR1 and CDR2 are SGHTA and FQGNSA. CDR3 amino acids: CASSLVLGEQFF. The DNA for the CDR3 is TGCGCCAGCAGCTTGGTTTTGGGTGAGCAGTTCTTC.